The entry below describes one T cell receptor (beta chain). The CDR3 has 15 residues. CDR1 and CDR2 from the germline V gene are LNHNV and YYDKDF (reference sequence). Trimming removed 2 bases from V and 7 bases from J; junction bases left unmatched: 4. After extraction with the RNeasy kit, about 0.5 to 1 ug of the RNA was reverse transcribed using random hexamers. TCRdb analysed the immunoSEQ multiplex PCR reads with MiXCR anew, one entry per CDR3 protein. The sample lists 150,000 to 190,000 distinct CDR3 sequences; 85% to 95% were seen once. This sample was taken from a study of CD8 T cells in Susac syndrome.

Material: CD4+ T cells from PBMCs. The gene calls are TRBV15 and TRBJ2-1; 11 nucleotides agree with TRBD1. This TCR was recovered from a human donor with Susac syndrome. This chain's CDR3 is CATSRPGTGGNEQFF. CDR3 nucleotides: TGTGCCACCAGCAGACCCGGGACAGGGGGGAATGAGCAGTTCTTC.